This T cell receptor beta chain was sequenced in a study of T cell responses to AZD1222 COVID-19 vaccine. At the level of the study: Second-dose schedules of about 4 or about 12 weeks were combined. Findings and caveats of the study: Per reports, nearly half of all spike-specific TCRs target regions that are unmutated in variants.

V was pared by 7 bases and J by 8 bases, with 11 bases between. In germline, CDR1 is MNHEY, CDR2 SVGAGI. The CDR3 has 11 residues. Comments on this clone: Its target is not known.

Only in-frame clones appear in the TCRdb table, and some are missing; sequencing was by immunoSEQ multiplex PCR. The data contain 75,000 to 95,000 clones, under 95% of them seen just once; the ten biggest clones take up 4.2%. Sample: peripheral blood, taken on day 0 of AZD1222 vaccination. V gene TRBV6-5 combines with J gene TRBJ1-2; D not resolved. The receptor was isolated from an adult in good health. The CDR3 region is CASTTGSGYTF. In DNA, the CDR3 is TGTGCCAGCACAACGGGATCCGGCTACACCTTC.